Below, 18 T cell receptor beta chains from the same sample are listed, as sequenced in a study of radiotherapy plus CTLA-4 blockade in lung cancer. Repertoires were generated with immunoSEQ multiplex PCR, while TCRdb's copy carries only in-frame clones and drops some. The sample holds more than 90,000 clones, 78% seen once. The starting material was peripheral blood, obtained from a patient treated with radiotherapy plus ipilimumab. The receptors were gathered from a human donor with non-small cell lung cancer who had a partial response to radiotherapy plus ipilimumab.

In its sample, this clone was seen a few times. This chain links TRBV5-5 with TRBJ1-1; 11 nucleotides align to TRBD1. Trimming at V came to 4 bases and at J to 1 base, leaving 3 bases not matched to a gene. This CDR3 has 15 residues. Germline CDR1 is SGHKS and CDR2 is YYEKEE (reference sequence). CDR3 sequence reads: CASSRGQGGNTEAFF. The CDR3 coding sequence is TGTGCCAGCAGCCGGGGACAGGGGGGGAACACTGAAGCTTTCTTT.

The rearrangement links TRBV7-2 to TRBJ1-2; D gene uncertain. With 2 bases removed from V and 0 bases from J, the gap between germline ends came to 10 bases. The CDR3 has 15 residues. Germline V gene lookup returns CDR1 SGHTA and CDR2 FQGNSA. CDR3 region: CASSLLRETNYGYTF. The CDR3 region has the DNA TGTGCCAGCAGCTTATTGCGGGAGACTAACTATGGCTACACCTTC. The full variable domain, completed using reference TRBV7-2 and TRBJ1-2, is GAGVSQSPSNKVTEKGKDVELRCDPISGHTALYWYRQSLGQGLEFLIYFQGNSAPDKSGLPSDRFSAERTGGSVSTLTIQRTQQEDSAVYLCASSLLRETNYGYTFGSGTRLTVV.

The V call is TRBV6-1, the J call TRBJ2-5; the D gene is possibly TRBD1 (5 bases). The CDR3 sequence is 13 residues long. Germline V gives CDR1 MNHNS, CDR2 SASEGT. The V and J ends lost 7 bases and 3 bases respectively, with 12 bases between them. CDR3 region: CASIKGVKETQYF. For the CDR3, the DNA is TGTGCCAGCATTAAAGGGGTAAAAGAGACCCAGTACTTC.

The chain is built from TRBV6-5 and TRBJ2-7; D perhaps matches TRBD1 (5 bases). The CDR3 totals 14 residues. Germline CDR1 is MNHEY and CDR2 is SVGAGI. V lost 10 bases to trimming and J lost 1 base, with 17 bases between them. This chain's CDR3 is CATQGSVGSYEQYF. The CDR3 nucleotides read TGTGCCACCCAGGGTTCCGTGGGATCCTACGAGCAGTACTTC.

This sequence joins TRBV5-1 and TRBJ2-1; TRBD2 aligns across 10 bases. Germline CDR1 reads SGHRS; CDR2 reads YFSETQ. The CDR3 has 18 residues. The V gene end was trimmed by 3 bases and the J gene end by 0 bases; junction bases not matched to a gene: 9. The CDR3, as DNA: TGCGCCAGCAGCTACTCCGGGACTAGCGCCTTCTCCTACAATGAGCAGTTCTTC. Protein product: CASSYSGTSAFSYNEQFF.

The chain uses TRBV28 and TRBJ2-1, with a tentative D call TRBD1 (6 bases). Trimming pared 5 bases from V and 6 bases from J, leaving 11 bases between. CDR1 MDHEN and CDR2 SYDVKM come from the germline V gene. The CDR3 is 13 residues long. The DNA of the CDR3 is TGTGCCAGCAGTCAAGGGGGAACCAATGAGCAGTTCTTC. Translating it yields CASSQGGTNEQFF.

This chain links TRBV27 with TRBJ1-3; TRBD1 is a possible D gene (5 bases). The CDR3 is made up of 17 amino acids. V was shortened by 0 bases and J by 0 bases, with 12 bases between the two germline ends. The germline V gene has CDR1 MNHEY and CDR2 SMNVEV (reference sequence). This chain's CDR3 is CASSLSRGSSSGNTIYF. Written as DNA, the CDR3 is TGTGCCAGCAGTTTATCCCGGGGGTCTAGCTCTGGAAACACCATATATTTT.

This clone was observed once. The chain couples TRBV25-1 to TRBJ1-4; 7 bases align to TRBD1. The CDR3 spans 14 residues. The V gene's germline CDR1 is MGHDK and CDR2 SYGVNS. V was pared by 1 base and J by 7 bases, with 3 bases of the junction left unmatched. CDR3 coding DNA: TGTGCCAGCAGTGAATGGGGACAGAGTGAAAAACTGTTTTTT. The encoded protein is CASSEWGQSEKLFF. The entire variable domain, with the rest obtained from reference TRBV25-1 and TRBJ1-4, is as follows: EADIYQTPRYLVIGTGKKITLECSQTMGHDKMYWYQQDPGMELHLIHYSYGVNSTEKGDLSSESTVSRIRTEHFPLTLESARPSHTSQYLCASSEWGQSEKLFFGSGTQLSVL.

This rearrangement joins TRBV6-5 to TRBJ2-1, with 12 bases identical to TRBD2. Germline CDR1 and CDR2: MNHEY and SVGAGI. J was trimmed by 8 bases and V by 4 bases; bases with no gene match: 9. The CDR3 totals 16 residues. The CDR3 protein is CASSSQASGRGYEQFF. In nucleotides, the CDR3 is TGTGCCAGCAGTTCTCAGGCTAGCGGGAGGGGATATGAGCAGTTCTTC.

This clone has a single count. This chain joins TRBV18 and TRBJ2-3, with D uncertain. CDR1 and CDR2 from the germline V gene are KGHSH and LQKENI. The V end was cut by 6 bases, the J end by 0 bases, with 7 bases between. This CDR3 region has 13 residues. The CDR3 loop reads CASSPLSTDTQYF. CDR3 in DNA: TGTGCCAGCTCTCCTCTCAGCACAGATACGCAGTATTTT.

The rearrangement links TRBV4-1 to TRBJ2-7; 8 bases line up with TRBD2. CDR3 length equals 14 residues. Germline CDR1 MGHRA, CDR2 YSYEKL. J gave up 6 bases and V 3 bases, and 7 bases lay outside the gene matches. CDR3 in DNA: TGCGCCAGCAGCCAGTCGGGACTAGTTACCGAGCAGTACTTC. This translates into CASSQSGLVTEQYF.

The gene calls are TRBV6-5 and TRBJ2-7; 9 bases agree with TRBD1. CDR3 length: 15 amino acids. Per germline, CDR1 MNHEY and CDR2 SVGAGI. The trim removed 6 bases at V and 4 bases at J, leaving 10 bases unmatched. This chain's CDR3 is CASRPIRDRVYEQYF. The CDR3 bases are TGTGCCAGCAGACCGATTCGGGACAGGGTGTACGAGCAGTACTTC.

V is TRBV7-9 and J is TRBJ1-1; D is perhaps TRBD1 (5 bases). V was cut by 1 base and J by 7 bases, with 22 bases left in between. The CDR3 has 17 residues. Per germline, CDR1 SEHNR and CDR2 FQNEAQ (reference sequence). CDR3 protein: CASSLGWGGVPEDEAFF. The DNA of the CDR3 is TGTGCCAGCAGCTTAGGGTGGGGGGGGGTGCCAGAGGATGAAGCTTTCTTT.

The genes are TRBV6-5 and TRBJ1-2; possible D gene TRBD1, 5 bases. The germline gives CDR1 MNHEY, CDR2 SVGAGI. Trimming shortened V by 5 bases and J by 8 bases, and 12 bases separated the two germline ends. The CDR3 has 12 residues. The CDR3 region is CASSEYRGGYTF. CDR3 DNA sequence: TGTGCCAGCAGTGAATATAGGGGCGGCTACACCTTC.

This clone was found once. This chain connects TRBV19 to TRBJ2-2; a possible D gene is TRBD1 (6 bases). Trimming pared 3 bases from V and 6 bases from J, leaving 20 bases between. The CDR3 sequence is 17 residues long. Germline CDR1 LNHDA, CDR2 SQIVND (reference sequence). The CDR3: CASSISHLRGRAGELFF. The CDR3 nucleotides are TGTGCCAGTAGTATCTCGCATCTCAGGGGTCGGGCCGGGGAGCTGTTTTTT.

This chain uses TRBV23-1 with TRBJ1-4; D unresolved. TRBV23-1 qualifies as an ORF whose function is uncertain. The CDR3 length is 12 residues. V was trimmed by 9 bases and J by 0 bases, leaving 5 bases between them. The CDR3 protein is CARSATNEKLFF. The CDR3 nucleotides are TGCGCCAGGTCTGCAACTAATGAAAAACTGTTTTTT.

This clone was seen once. J is TRBJ2-1 and V is TRBV28; no clear D gene. The germline V gene encodes CDR1 MDHEN and CDR2 SYDVKM. CDR3 length: 11 amino acids. Trimming stripped 3 bases from V and 10 bases from J, with 7 bases between. The DNA of the CDR3 is TGTGCCAGCAGTTTTAACAGCGAGCAGTTCTTC. Its protein product is CASSFNSEQFF. Full variable domain (outside the CDR3, taken from reference TRBV28 and TRBJ2-1): DVKVTQSSRYLVKRTGEKVFLECVQDMDHENMFWYRQDPGLGLRLIYFSYDVKMKEKGDIPEGYSVSREKKERFSLILESASTNQTSMYLCASSFNSEQFFGPGTRLTVL.

The rearrangement joins TRBV19 to TRBJ2-6; TRBD1 matches 9 bases. Trimming at V came to 7 bases and at J to 3 bases, leaving 10 bases not matched to a gene. The CDR3 has 17 residues. Germline CDR1 is LNHDA and CDR2 is SQIVND (reference sequence). The CDR3: CASTTLQGALGANVLTF. The CDR3 DNA reads as TGTGCCAGTACCACCCTACAGGGGGCGCTTGGGGCCAACGTCCTGACTTTC.